Following are 9 T cell receptor beta chains from one sample sequenced in a study of CD8+CD57+ T cells in acquired aplastic anemia. The authors sequenced patients whose flow cytometry had shown CD8+CD57+ cell expansion. Profiling of TCR beta VDJ combinations and CDR3 sequences used genomic DNA as template. TCRdb re-called the reads with MiXCR, one entry per CDR3 protein. The sample contains 200,000 to 250,000 distinct CDR3 sequences, over 55% of which appear only once. Sequencing was carried out using sorted CD4+, CD8+, or CD8+CD57+ T cells (not recorded which) from PBMCs. These receptors all stem from a human donor with aplastic anemia.

The chain is built from TRBV20-1 and TRBJ2-5, with a tentative D call TRBD2 (5 bases). The CDR3 sequence is 13 residues long. V was clipped by 4 bases and J by 1 base, with 10 bases between them. Germline V gives CDR1 DFQATT, CDR2 SNEGSKA (reference sequence). The CDR3 loop is CSAIGGLQETQYF. The CDR3 nucleotides are TGCAGTGCTATTGGAGGCCTCCAAGAGACCCAGTACTTC.

This clonotype came up a few times. Written as DNA, the CDR3 is TGTGCCAGCAGCCGCCACCAAGAGACCCAGTACTTC. Its translation: CASSRHQETQYF. The rearrangement uses TRBV7-9 and TRBJ2-5, with D hard to call. Trimming took off 5 bases at V and 0 bases at J, with 4 bases between the two ends. The CDR3 is 12 residues long. CDR1 SEHNR and CDR2 FQNEAQ come from the germline V gene (reference sequence).

This clonotype has just a few counts. V and J are TRBV6-6 and TRBJ1-1; the match to TRBD1 covers 7 bases. The CDR3 length is 18 residues. V lost 0 bases to trimming and J lost 0 bases; unmatched junction nucleotides: 10. CDR1 and CDR2 from the germline V gene are MNHNY and SVGAGI (reference sequence). The CDR3 is CASSYSLDRIYLNTEAFF. CDR3 in DNA: TGTGCCAGCAGTTACTCGTTGGACAGGATTTACTTGAACACTGAAGCTTTCTTT.

The chain couples TRBV19 to TRBJ1-3, with 7 bases fitting TRBD1. Germline-derived CDR1 and CDR2 are LNHDA and SQIVND (reference sequence). The V gene end was trimmed by 2 bases and the J gene end by 4 bases; junction bases not matched to a gene: 5. The CDR3 runs to 15 residues. CDR3 in amino acids: CASSIQGDSGNTIYF. CDR3 bases: TGTGCCAGTAGTATACAGGGGGACTCCGGAAACACCATATATTTT.

In its sample, this clonotype was seen once. The gene calls are TRBV7-2 and TRBJ1-2; D ambiguous. CDR3 length: 13 amino acids. The V gene's germline CDR1 is SGHTA and CDR2 FQGNSA. V was cut by 3 bases and J by 4 bases, with 9 bases left in between. The CDR3 sequence: CASSFPPFYGYTF. CDR3 in DNA: TGTGCCAGCAGCTTCCCCCCCTTCTATGGCTACACCTTC. The entire variable domain, with the rest obtained from reference TRBV7-2 and TRBJ1-2, is as follows: GAGVSQSPSNKVTEKGKDVELRCDPISGHTALYWYRQSLGQGLEFLIYFQGNSAPDKSGLPSDRFSAERTGGSVSTLTIQRTQQEDSAVYLCASSFPPFYGYTFGSGTRLTVV.

The rearrangement links TRBV2 to TRBJ2-7; D uncertain. Trimming left V 7 bases short and J 0 bases short, with 13 bases between. CDR1 is SNHLY and CDR2 is FYNNEI in the germline V gene. The CDR3 loop spans 14 amino acids. In nucleotides, the CDR3 is TGTGCCAGCAAAATCCGGGTAAACTCCTACGAGCAGTACTTC. Translation: CASKIRVNSYEQYF.

This clonotype was found a few times. The chain is built from TRBV7-8 and TRBJ2-1, with D possibly matching TRBD2 (5 bases). The germline V gene encodes CDR1 SGHVS and CDR2 FQNEAQ. V dropped 0 bases and J dropped 4 bases, with 10 bases sitting between them. The CDR3 has 15 residues. CDR3 sequence reads: CASSLAGVGYNEQFF. DNA of the CDR3: TGTGCCAGCAGCTTAGCGGGAGTAGGTTACAATGAGCAGTTCTTC.

This clonotype has a count of ten or more. The V call is TRBV5-6, the J call TRBJ1-5, with a possible D match to TRBD1 (6 bases). CDR3 length equals 13 residues. V lost 3 bases and J lost 4, with 8 bases in between. CDR1 SGHDT and CDR2 YYEEEE come from the germline V gene. CDR3 region: CASSWGANQPQHF. The CDR3 DNA reads as TGTGCCAGCAGCTGGGGGGCAAATCAGCCCCAGCATTTT. Together with reference TRBV5-6 and TRBJ1-5, the CDR3 gives the full variable domain: DAGVTQSPTHLIKTRGQQVTLRCSPKSGHDTVSWYQQALGQGPQFIFQYYEEEERQRGNFPDRFSGHQFPNYSSELNVNALLLGDSALYLCASSWGANQPQHFGDGTRLSIL.

In this sample, this clonotype turned up many times. The chain combines TRBV29-1 with TRBJ1-5; D is unclear. Per the germline V gene, CDR1 is SQVTM and CDR2 is ANQGSEA. The V end lost 2 bases, the J end lost 4 bases, and 18 bases lay between the germline ends. The CDR3 spans 16 residues. CDR3 sequence reads: CSVEFPNPPRNQPQHF. CDR3 DNA sequence: TGCAGCGTTGAATTTCCCAACCCCCCACGGAATCAGCCCCAGCATTTT.